This T cell receptor beta chain comes out of a study of blood T cells in healthy people across ages. Study at large: Template switching recovered approximately one barcoded beta molecule for every two T cells.

Combining a sample-barcoded 5' primer with a J-beta primer mix, a second PCR ran for roughly 7 to 12 cycles. Researchers report that a template-switch adaptor with 12 random nucleotides tagged each cDNA molecule. A single record per CDR3 protein comes from TCRdb applying MiXCR to the 5' RACE reads. The data hold some 700,000 distinct CDR3 sequences, with 22% observed a single time. No fewer than 6 million PBMCs went into each sample. The clonotype originates from a man between 65 and 85 years old in good health. Sequencing input: blood.

In nucleotides, the CDR3 is TGTGCCAGCAGCTTAGATATTGCGGGGGGGCCTCTCGGGACCGGCAATGAGCAGTTCTTC. Residues: CASSLDIAGGPLGTGNEQFF. The chain couples TRBV7-6 to TRBJ2-1; 9 bases fit TRBD2. After removal of 1 base from V and 6 bases from J, the junction contained 19 bases not matched to a gene. The CDR3 spans 20 residues. Germline loops: CDR1 SGHVS, CDR2 FNYEAQ.